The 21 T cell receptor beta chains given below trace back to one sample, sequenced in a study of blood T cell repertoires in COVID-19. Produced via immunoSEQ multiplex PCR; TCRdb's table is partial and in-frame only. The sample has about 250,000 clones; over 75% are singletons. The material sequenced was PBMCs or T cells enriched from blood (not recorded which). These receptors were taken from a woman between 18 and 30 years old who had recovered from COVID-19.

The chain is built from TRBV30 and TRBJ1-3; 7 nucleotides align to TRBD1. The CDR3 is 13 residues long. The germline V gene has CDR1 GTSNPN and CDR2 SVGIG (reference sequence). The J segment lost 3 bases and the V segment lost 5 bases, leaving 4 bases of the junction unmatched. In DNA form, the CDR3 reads TGTGCCTGGTGGACAGGAGGTGGAAACACCATATATTTT. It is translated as CAWWTGGGNTIYF. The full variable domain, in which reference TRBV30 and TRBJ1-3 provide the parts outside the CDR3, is SQTIHQWPATLVQPVGSPLSLECTVEGTSNPNLYWYRQAAGRGLQLLFYSVGIGQISSEVPQNLSASRPQDRQFILSSKKLLLSDSGFYLCAWWTGGGNTIYFGEGSWLTVV.

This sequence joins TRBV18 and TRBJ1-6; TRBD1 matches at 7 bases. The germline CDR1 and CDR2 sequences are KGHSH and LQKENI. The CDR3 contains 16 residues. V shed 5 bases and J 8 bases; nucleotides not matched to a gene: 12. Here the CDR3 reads CASSTGVARVDSPLHF. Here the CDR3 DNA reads TGTGCCAGCTCAACAGGGGTTGCGAGAGTTGATTCACCCCTCCACTTT.

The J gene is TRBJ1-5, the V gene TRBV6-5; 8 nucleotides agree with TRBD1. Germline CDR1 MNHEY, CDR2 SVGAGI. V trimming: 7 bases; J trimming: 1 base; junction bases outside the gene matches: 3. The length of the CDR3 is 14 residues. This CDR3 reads CASIGQGSNQPQHF. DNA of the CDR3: TGTGCCAGCATTGGACAGGGAAGCAATCAGCCCCAGCATTTT.

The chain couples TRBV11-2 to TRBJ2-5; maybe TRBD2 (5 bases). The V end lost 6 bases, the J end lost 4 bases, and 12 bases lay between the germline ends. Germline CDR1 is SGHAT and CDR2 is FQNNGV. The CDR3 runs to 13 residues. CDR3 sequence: CASSSSGIETQYF. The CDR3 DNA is TGTGCCAGCAGTTCATCCGGGATAGAGACCCAGTACTTC.

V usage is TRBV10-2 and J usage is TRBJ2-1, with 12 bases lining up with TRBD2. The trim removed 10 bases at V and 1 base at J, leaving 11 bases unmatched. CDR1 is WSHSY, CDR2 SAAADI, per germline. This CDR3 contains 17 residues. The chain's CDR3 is CATIGLAGMGSYNEQFF. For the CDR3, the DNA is TGCGCCACAATAGGACTAGCGGGGATGGGATCCTACAATGAGCAGTTCTTC.

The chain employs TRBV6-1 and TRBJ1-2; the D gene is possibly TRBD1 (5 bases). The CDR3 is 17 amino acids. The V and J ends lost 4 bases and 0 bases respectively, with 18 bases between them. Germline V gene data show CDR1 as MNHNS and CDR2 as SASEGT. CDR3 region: CASSGIGGHPANYGYTF. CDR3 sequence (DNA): TGTGCCAGCAGTGGAATAGGCGGACACCCAGCTAACTATGGCTACACCTTC.

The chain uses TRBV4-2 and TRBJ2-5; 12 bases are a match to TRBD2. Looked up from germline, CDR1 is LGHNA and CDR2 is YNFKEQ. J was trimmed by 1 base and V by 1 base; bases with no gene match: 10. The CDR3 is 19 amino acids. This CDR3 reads CASSQGVLAGGPVQETQYF. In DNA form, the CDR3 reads TGTGCCAGCAGCCAAGGGGTACTAGCGGGGGGCCCCGTCCAAGAGACCCAGTACTTC.

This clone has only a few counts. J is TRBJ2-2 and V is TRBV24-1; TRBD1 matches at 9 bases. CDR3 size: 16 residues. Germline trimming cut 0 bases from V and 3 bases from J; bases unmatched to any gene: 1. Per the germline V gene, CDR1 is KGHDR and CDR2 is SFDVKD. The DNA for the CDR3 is TGTGCCACCAGTGATTTGGACAGGGGGGACACCGGGGAGCTGTTTTTT. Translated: CATSDLDRGDTGELFF.

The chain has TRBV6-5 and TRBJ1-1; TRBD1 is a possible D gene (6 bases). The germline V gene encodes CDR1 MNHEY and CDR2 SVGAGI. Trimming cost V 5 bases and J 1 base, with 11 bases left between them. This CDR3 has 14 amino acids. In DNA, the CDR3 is TGTGCCAGCAGTATGCAGGGGAGGAACACTGAAGCTTTCTTT. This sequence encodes CASSMQGRNTEAFF.

CDR3 sequence: CASSQGQPYGYTF. DNA for the CDR3: TGCGCCAGCAGCCAAGGACAGCCCTATGGCTACACCTTC. The gene calls are TRBV4-1 and TRBJ1-2, with D tentatively TRBD1 (5 bases). V lost 1 base to trimming and J lost 4 bases, with 7 bases between them. Germline V gives CDR1 MGHRA, CDR2 YSYEKL. The CDR3 consists of 13 residues.

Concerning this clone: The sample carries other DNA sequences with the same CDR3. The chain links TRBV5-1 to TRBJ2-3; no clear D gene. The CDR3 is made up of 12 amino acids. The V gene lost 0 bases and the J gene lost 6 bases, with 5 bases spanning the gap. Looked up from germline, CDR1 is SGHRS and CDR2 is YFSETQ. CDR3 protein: CASSLDRDTQYF. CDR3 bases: TGCGCCAGCAGCTTGGATCGGGATACGCAGTATTTT.

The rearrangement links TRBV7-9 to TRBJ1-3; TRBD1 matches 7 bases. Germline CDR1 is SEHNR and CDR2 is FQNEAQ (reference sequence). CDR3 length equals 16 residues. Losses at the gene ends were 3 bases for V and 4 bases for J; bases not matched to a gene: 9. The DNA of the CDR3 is TGTGCCAGCAGCTTTAAGGGGGCCGGGGGAGGAAACACCATATATTTT. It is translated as CASSFKGAGGGNTIYF.

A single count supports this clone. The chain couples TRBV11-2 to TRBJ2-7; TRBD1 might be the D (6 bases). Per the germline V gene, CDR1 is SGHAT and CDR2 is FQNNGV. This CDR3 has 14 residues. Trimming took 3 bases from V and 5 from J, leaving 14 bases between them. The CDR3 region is CASSFRGRGNEQYF. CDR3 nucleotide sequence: TGTGCCAGCAGCTTCCGCGGCAGGGGTAACGAGCAGTACTTC.

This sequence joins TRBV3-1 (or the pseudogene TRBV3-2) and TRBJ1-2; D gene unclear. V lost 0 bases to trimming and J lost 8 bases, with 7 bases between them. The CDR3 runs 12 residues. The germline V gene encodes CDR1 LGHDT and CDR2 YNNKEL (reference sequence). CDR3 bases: TGTGCCAGCAGCCAAGAGCCGGAGGGCTACACCTTC. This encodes CASSQEPEGYTF.

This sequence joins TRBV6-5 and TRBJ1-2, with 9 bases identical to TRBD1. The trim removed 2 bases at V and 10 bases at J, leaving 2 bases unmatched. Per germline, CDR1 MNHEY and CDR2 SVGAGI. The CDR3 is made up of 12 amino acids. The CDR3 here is CASSYGQGNYTF. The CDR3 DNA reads TGTGCCAGCAGTTACGGACAGGGGAACTACACCTTC.

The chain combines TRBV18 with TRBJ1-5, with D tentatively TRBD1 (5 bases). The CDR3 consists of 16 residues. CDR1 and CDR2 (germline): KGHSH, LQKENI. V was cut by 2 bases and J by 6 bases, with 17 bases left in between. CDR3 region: CASSPGAGKCCQPQHF. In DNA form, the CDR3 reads TGTGCCAGCTCACCAGGGGCAGGGAAGTGTTGTCAGCCCCAGCATTTT.

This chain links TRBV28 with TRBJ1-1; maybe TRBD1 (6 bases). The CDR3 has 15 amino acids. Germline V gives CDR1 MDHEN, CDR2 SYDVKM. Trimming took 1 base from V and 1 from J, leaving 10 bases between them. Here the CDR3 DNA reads TGTGCCAGCAGTTTATCGGGACAACCGAACACTGAAGCTTTCTTT. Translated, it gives CASSLSGQPNTEAFF.

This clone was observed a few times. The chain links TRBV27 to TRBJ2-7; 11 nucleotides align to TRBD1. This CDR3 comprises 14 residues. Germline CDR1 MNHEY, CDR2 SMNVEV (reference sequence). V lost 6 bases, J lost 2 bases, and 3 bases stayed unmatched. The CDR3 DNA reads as TGTGCCAGCAGCGGGACAGGGGGGGCCTACGAGCAGTACTTC. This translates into CASSGTGGAYEQYF.

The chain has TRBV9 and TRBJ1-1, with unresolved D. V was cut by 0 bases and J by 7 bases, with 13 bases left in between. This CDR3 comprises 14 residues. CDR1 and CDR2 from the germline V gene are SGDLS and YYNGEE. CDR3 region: CASSVDSGGYEAFF. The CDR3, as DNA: TGTGCCAGCAGCGTAGATTCTGGAGGATATGAAGCTTTCTTT.

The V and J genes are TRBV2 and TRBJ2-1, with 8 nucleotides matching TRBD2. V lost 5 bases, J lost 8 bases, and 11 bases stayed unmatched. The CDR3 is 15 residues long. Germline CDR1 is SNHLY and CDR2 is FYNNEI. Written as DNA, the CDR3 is TGTGCCAGCAGTACCCGGCGGGGGGCGTACGATGAGCAGTTCTTC. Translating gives CASSTRRGAYDEQFF.

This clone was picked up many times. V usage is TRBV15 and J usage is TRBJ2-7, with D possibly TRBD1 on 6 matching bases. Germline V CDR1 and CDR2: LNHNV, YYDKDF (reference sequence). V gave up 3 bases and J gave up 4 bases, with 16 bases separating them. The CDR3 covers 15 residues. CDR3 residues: CATSRGAAFGYEQYF. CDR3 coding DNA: TGTGCCACCAGCAGGGGGGCCGCCTTCGGGTACGAGCAGTACTTC.